In its sample, the clone carrying this T cell receptor beta chain was seen once. Its specificity is not known. The junction does not match germline at one end; this may be a read error. The library came from three nested PCR rounds adapted from ARM-PCR protocols. A single record per CDR3 protein comes from TCRdb applying MiXCR to the multiplex PCR reads. The sample includes under 100,000 distinct CDR3 sequences, approximately 71% of them seen just once. These data originate in a study of tumor and adjacent non-tumor tissue in lung cancer. The wider study: Patients were aged about 30 to 76, 10 men and 5 women, stage I to III.

Regarding the study as a whole: Tumor tissue had significantly higher TCR diversity than normal lung.

This sample's RNA came from whole unsorted tissue. Between August and November 2014, newly diagnosed, chemotherapy-naive lung cancer patients underwent thoracic surgery in China. From germline, CDR1 is SGHNT and CDR2 YENEEA. This CDR3 has 13 residues. The sequence came from a woman aged 70-85 years with non-small cell lung cancer. The sample taken for sequencing was lung tumor tissue. The V call is TRBV11-3, the J call TRBJ2-3; D unclear. The CDR3 DNA reads TGTGCCAGCAGCTTAGCGAACACAGATACACAGTATTTT. It encodes CASSLANTDTQYF.